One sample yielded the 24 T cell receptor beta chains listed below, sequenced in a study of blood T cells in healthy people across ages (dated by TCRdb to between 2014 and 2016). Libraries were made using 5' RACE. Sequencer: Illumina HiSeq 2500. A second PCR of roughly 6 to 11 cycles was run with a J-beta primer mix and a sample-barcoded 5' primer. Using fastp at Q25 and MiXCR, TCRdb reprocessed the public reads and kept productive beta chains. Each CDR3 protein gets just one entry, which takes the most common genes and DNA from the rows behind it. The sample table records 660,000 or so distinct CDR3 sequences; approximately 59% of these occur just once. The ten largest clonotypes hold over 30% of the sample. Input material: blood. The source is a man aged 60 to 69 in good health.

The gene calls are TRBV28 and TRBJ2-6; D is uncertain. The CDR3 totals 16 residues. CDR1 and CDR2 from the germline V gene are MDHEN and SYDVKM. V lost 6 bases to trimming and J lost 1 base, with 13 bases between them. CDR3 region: CASSRDTQSGANVLTF. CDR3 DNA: TGTGCCAGCAGCCGAGACACGCAGTCTGGGGCCAACGTCCTGACTTTC.

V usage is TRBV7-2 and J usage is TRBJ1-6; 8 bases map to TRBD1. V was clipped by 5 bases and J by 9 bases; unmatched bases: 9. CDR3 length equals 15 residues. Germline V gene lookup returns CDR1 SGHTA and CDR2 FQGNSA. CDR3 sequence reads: CASSRVGTGSSPLHF. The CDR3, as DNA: TGTGCCAGCAGCCGAGTCGGGACAGGTTCTTCACCCCTCCACTTT.

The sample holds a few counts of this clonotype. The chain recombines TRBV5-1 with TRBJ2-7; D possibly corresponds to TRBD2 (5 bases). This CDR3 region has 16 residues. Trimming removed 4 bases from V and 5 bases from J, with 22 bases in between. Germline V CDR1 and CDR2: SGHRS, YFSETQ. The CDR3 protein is CASSITTGNIGNEQYF. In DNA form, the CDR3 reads TGCGCCAGCAGCATCACGACCGGGAATATCGGTAACGAGCAGTACTTC.

The CDR3 here is CASSLAGQGSYGYTF. The DNA for the CDR3 is TGTGCCAGCAGTTTAGCGGGACAGGGGAGCTATGGCTACACCTTC. The V and J genes are TRBV12-3 or TRBV12-4 and TRBJ1-2, with 10 positions matching TRBD1. This CDR3 spans 15 amino acids. V shed 0 bases and J 4 bases; nucleotides not matched to a gene: 2.

The CDR3 DNA follows: TGTGCCAGCAGAACACCGGGATACTCCTACAATGAGCAGTTCTTC. Translated: CASRTPGYSYNEQFF. V and J are TRBV27 and TRBJ2-1, with D tentatively TRBD2 (5 bases). This CDR3 spans 15 amino acids. Germline V CDR1 and CDR2: MNHEY, SMNVEV (reference sequence). V was pared by 6 bases and J by 0 bases, with 12 bases between.

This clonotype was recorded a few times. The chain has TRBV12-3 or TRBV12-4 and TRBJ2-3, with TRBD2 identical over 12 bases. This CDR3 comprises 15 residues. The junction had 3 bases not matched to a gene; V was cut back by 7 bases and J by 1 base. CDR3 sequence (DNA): TGTGCCAGCAATCGACTAGCGGGGGGCACAGATACGCAGTATTTT. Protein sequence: CASNRLAGGTDTQYF.

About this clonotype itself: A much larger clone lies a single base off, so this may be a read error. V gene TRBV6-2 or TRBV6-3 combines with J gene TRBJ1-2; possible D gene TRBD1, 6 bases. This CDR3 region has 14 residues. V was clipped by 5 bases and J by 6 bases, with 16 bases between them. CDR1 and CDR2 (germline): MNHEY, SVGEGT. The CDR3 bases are TGTGCCAGCAGTGATATGAACAGGGTGGATGGCTACACCTTC. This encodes CASSDMNRVDGYTF.

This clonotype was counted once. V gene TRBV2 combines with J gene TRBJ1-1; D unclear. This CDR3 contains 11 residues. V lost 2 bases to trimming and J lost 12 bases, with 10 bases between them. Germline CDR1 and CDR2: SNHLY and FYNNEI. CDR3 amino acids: CASSEFYLPFF. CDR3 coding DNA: TGTGCCAGCAGTGAATTCTACCTCCCTTTCTTT.

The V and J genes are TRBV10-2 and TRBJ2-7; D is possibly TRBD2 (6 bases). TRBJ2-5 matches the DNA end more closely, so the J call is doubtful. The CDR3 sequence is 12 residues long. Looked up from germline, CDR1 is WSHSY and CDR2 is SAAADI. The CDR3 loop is CASSELGGTQYF. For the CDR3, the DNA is TGCGCCAGCAGTGAGCTGGGGGGGACCCAGTACTTC.

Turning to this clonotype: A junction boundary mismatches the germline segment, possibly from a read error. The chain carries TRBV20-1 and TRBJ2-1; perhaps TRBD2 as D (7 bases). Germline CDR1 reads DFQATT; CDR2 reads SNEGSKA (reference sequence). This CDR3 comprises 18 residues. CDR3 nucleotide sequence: TGCAGTGCTGAGAACAGGGAGGGTATTTTGGGTTATAACAAGGAGCAGTTCTTC. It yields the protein CSAENREGILGYNKEQFF.

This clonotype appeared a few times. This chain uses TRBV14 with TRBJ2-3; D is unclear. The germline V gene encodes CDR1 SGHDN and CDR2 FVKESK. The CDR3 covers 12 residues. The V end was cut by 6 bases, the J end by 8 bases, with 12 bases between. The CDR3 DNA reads TGTGCCAGCAGTCCCGCCTCGGGTACGCAGTATTTT. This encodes CASSPASGTQYF.

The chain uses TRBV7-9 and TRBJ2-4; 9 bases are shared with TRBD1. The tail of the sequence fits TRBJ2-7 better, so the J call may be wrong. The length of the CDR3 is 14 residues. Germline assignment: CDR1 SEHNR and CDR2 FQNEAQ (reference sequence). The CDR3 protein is CASSPRTGAVEQYF. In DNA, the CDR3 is TGTGCCAGCAGCCCACGGACAGGGGCAGTCGAGCAGTACTTC.

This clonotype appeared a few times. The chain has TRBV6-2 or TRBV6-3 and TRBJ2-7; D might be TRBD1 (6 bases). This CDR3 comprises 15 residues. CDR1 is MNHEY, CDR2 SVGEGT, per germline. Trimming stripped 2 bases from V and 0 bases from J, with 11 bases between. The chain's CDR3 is CASSYGDTSSYEQYF. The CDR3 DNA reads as TGTGCCAGCAGTTACGGGGACACGAGCTCCTACGAGCAGTACTTC.

CDR3 DNA sequence: TGTGCCAGCAGCCGTCTGATGGGGGGCACTAATGAAAAACTGTTTTTT. It codes for CASSRLMGGTNEKLFF. The chain carries TRBV7-2 and TRBJ1-4, with D perhaps TRBD1 (6 bases). Germline V gene data show CDR1 as SGHTA and CDR2 as FQGNSA. V gave up 5 bases and J gave up 2 bases, with 15 bases separating them. CDR3 length equals 16 residues. Together with reference TRBV7-2 and TRBJ1-4, the CDR3 gives the full variable domain: GAGVSQSPSNKVTEKGKDVELRCDPISGHTALYWYRQSLGQGLEFLIYFQGNSAPDKSGLPSDRFSAERTGGSVSTLTIQRTQQEDSAVYLCASSRLMGGTNEKLFFGSGTQLSVL.

The CDR3 reads CSARPAAQETQYF. The CDR3 region has the DNA TGCAGTGCGAGACCGGCGGCCCAAGAGACCCAGTACTTC. The chain links TRBV20-1 to TRBJ2-5; unclear D gene. CDR3 length: 13 amino acids. V lost 6 bases to trimming and J lost 1 base, with 12 bases between them. The V gene's germline CDR1 is DFQATT and CDR2 SNEGSKA (reference sequence).

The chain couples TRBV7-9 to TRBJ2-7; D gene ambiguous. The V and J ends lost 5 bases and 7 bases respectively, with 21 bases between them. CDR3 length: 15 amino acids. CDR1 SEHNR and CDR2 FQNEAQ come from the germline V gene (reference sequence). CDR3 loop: CASSPHSANYNEQYF. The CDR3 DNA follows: TGTGCCAGCAGCCCTCACAGTGCCAACTACAATGAGCAGTACTTC.

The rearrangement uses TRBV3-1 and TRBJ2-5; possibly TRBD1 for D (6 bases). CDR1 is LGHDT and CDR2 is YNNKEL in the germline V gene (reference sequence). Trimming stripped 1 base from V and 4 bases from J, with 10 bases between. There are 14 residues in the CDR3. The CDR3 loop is CASSQVLGAETQYF. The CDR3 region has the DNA TGTGCCAGCAGCCAAGTTCTGGGGGCAGAGACCCAGTACTTC.

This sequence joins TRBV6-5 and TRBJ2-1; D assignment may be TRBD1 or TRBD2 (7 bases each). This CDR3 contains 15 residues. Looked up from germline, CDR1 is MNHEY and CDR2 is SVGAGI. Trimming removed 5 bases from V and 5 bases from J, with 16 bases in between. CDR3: CASSLREGADNEQFF. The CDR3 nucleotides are TGTGCCAGCAGTCTTAGGGAGGGGGCCGACAATGAGCAGTTCTTC.

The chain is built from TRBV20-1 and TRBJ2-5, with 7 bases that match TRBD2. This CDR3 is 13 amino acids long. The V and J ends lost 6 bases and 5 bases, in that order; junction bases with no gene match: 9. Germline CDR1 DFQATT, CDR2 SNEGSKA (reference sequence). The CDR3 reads CSAIPGGGETQYF. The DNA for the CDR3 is TGCAGTGCCATTCCGGGGGGAGGGGAGACCCAGTACTTC.

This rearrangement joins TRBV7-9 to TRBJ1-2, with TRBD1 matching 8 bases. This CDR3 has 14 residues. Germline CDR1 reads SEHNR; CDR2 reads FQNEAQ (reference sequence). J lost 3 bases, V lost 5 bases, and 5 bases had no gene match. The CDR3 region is CASSPPTGDYGYTF. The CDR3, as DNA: TGTGCCAGCAGCCCTCCGACAGGGGACTATGGCTACACCTTC. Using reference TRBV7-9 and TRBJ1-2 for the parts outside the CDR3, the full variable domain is DTGVSQNPRHKITKRGQNVTFRCDPISEHNRLYWYRQTLGQGPEFLTYFQNEAQLEKSRLLSDRFSAERPKGSFSTLEIQRTEQGDSAMYLCASSPPTGDYGYTFGSGTRLTVV.

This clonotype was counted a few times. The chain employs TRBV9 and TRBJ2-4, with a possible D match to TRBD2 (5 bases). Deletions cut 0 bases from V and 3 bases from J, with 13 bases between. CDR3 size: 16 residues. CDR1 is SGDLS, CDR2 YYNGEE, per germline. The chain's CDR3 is CASSVGTPFGKNIQYF. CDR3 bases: TGTGCCAGCAGCGTAGGGACTCCTTTTGGCAAAAACATTCAGTACTTC.

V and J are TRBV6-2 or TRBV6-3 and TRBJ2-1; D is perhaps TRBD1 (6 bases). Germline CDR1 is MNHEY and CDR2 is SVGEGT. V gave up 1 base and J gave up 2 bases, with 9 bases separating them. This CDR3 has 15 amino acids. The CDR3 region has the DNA TGTGCCAGCAGTTACTGGGCAGGGGCCTACAATGAGCAGTTCTTC. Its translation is CASSYWAGAYNEQFF.

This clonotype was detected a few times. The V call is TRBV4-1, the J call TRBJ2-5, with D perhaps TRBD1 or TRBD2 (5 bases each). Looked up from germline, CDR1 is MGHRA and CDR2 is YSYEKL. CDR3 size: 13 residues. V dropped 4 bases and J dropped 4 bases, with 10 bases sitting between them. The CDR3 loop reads CASSPLGTETQYF. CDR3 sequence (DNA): TGCGCCAGCAGCCCCCTCGGGACAGAGACCCAGTACTTC.

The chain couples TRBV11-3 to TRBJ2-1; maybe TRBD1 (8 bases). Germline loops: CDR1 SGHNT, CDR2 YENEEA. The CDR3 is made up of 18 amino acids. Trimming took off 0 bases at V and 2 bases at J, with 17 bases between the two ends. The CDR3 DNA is TGTGCCAGCAGCTTAGATCAGGGGGGGACAGGTACCTACAATGAGCAGTTCTTC. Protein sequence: CASSLDQGGTGTYNEQFF.